The 16 T cell receptor beta chains below were found in one sample sequenced in a study of blood T cells in healthy people across ages. Through a sample-barcoded 5' primer and a J-beta primer mix, a second PCR was run for about 6 to 11 cycles. MiXCR, applied by TCRdb to the 5' RACE reads, yields one record per CDR3 protein. The sample lists hundreds of thousands of distinct CDR3 sequences, around 32% occurring once. Sequencing was done on a sample of blood. These receptor sequences come from a woman aged 80 or over in good health.

This clonotype was found many times. The chain carries TRBV6-5 and TRBJ1-1, with D possibly being TRBD1 (5 bases). Trimming shortened V by 0 bases and J by 1 base, and 15 bases separated the two germline ends. The CDR3 is made up of 17 amino acids. Germline CDR1 MNHEY, CDR2 SVGAGI. The CDR3 spells CASSYSSGKGSNTEAFF. The CDR3 DNA is TGTGCCAGCAGTTACTCGAGTGGTAAGGGGTCGAACACTGAAGCTTTCTTT.

This clonotype was seen more than once but under ten times. This chain links TRBV25-1 with TRBJ1-6; tentative D call: TRBD1 (5 bases). Between the trimmed V and J ends, which lost 6 bases and 4 bases, there was a span of 10 bases. The CDR3 contains 14 residues. The V gene's germline CDR1 is MGHDK and CDR2 SYGVNS. The CDR3 here is CASSQGLYNSPLHF. DNA of the CDR3: TGTGCCAGCAGCCAGGGCCTATATAATTCACCCCTCCACTTT. Full variable domain (remainder filled in from reference TRBV25-1 and TRBJ1-6): EADIYQTPRYLVIGTGKKITLECSQTMGHDKMYWYQQDPGMELHLIHYSYGVNSTEKGDLSSESTVSRIRTEHFPLTLESARPSHTSQYLCASSQGLYNSPLHFGNGTRLTVT.

The J gene is TRBJ2-1, the V gene TRBV20-1; D unresolved. Germline V CDR1 and CDR2: DFQATT, SNEGSKA (reference sequence). Trimming shortened V by 6 bases and J by 5 bases, and 11 bases separated the two germline ends. This CDR3 has 12 amino acids. The DNA of the CDR3 is TGCAGTGCGGCCGTATGGGACAATGAGCAGTTCTTC. It codes for CSAAVWDNEQFF.

This clonotype was recorded at least ten times. The chain is built from TRBV4-2 and TRBJ2-5; D ambiguous. Between the trimmed V and J ends, which lost 0 bases and 3 bases, there was a span of 11 bases. The length of the CDR3 is 15 residues. CDR1 and CDR2 (germline): LGHNA, YNFKEQ. The CDR3 sequence: CASSQDLGREETQYF. The CDR3 DNA reads TGTGCCAGCAGCCAAGATTTGGGCCGCGAAGAGACCCAGTACTTC.

This clonotype was counted many times. As DNA, the CDR3 is TGCGCCAGCAGCTTGGCAACCGGGACAGGGGGCAGCTACACCTTC. Amino acid sequence: CASSLATGTGGSYTF. The V and J genes are TRBV5-1 and TRBJ1-2, with 12 bases lining up with TRBD1. CDR1 SGHRS and CDR2 YFSETQ come from the germline V gene. The CDR3 sequence is 15 residues long. Germline trimming cut 0 bases from V and 9 bases from J; bases unmatched to any gene: 6.

This clonotype was found many times. This sequence joins TRBV6-1 and TRBJ2-7; D perhaps matches TRBD2 (6 bases). Per germline, CDR1 MNHNS and CDR2 SASEGT. The CDR3 covers 15 residues. The V end lost 7 bases, the J end lost 2 bases, and 18 bases lay between the germline ends. The CDR3, as DNA: TGTGCCAGCAAAGCCGGGACTCTCGGCCCCTACGAGCAGTACTTC. As protein: CASKAGTLGPYEQYF.

Turning to this clonotype: This may come from a read error, since a much larger clone is one base off. This rearrangement joins TRBV20-1 to TRBJ2-1; D not resolved. Gene TRBJ2-7 matches the end of the DNA better, so the J call may be wrong. Germline V gene sequence: CDR1 DFQATT, CDR2 SNEGSKA (reference sequence). This CDR3 is 14 amino acids long. This CDR3 is CSARVVSSYNEQYF. As DNA, the CDR3 is TGCAGTGCTAGGGTTGTTTCCTCCTACAATGAGCAGTACTTC.

This clonotype was picked up many times. This chain uses TRBV6-4 with TRBJ2-5, with D perhaps matching TRBD1 (5 bases). This CDR3 is built from 16 residues. In germline, CDR1 is MRHNA, CDR2 SNTAGT. Deletions cut 6 bases from V and 3 bases from J, with 20 bases between. The DNA of the CDR3 is TGTGCCAGCAGACGACACTCGCGCAGGGCGGAAGAGACCCAGTACTTC. It translates to CASRRHSRRAEETQYF.

The chain is built from TRBV30 and TRBJ2-7; TRBD1 is a possible D gene (5 bases). Trimming cost V 7 bases and J 0 bases, with 19 bases left between them. Germline V gives CDR1 GTSNPN, CDR2 SVGIG (reference sequence). The CDR3 runs 15 residues. In DNA form, the CDR3 reads TGTGCCTTAATTTTGACAGACAAAAGCTCCTACGAGCAGTACTTC. It yields the protein CALILTDKSSYEQYF. Based on the CDR3 plus reference TRBV30 and TRBJ2-7, the full variable domain is SQTIHQWPATLVQPVGSPLSLECTVEGTSNPNLYWYRQAAGRGLQLLFYSVGIGQISSEVPQNLSASRPQDRQFILSSKKLLLSDSGFYLCALILTDKSSYEQYFGPGTRLTVT.

This clonotype occurred a few times. This sequence joins TRBV14 and TRBJ2-6; 10 bases agree with TRBD1. V gave up 5 bases and J gave up 1 base; unmatched junction bases: 14. The CDR3 is 20 residues long. CDR1 and CDR2 (germline): SGHDN, FVKESK. CDR3 residues: CASSGRTGGPLNSGANVLTF. The CDR3, as DNA: TGTGCCAGCAGCGGCCGGACAGGGGGGCCCCTCAATTCTGGGGCCAACGTCCTGACTTTC.

Remarks on this clonotype: This sequence may be a read error, since a much larger clone differs from it by one base. This rearrangement joins TRBV20-1 to TRBJ2-1; 10 bases fit TRBD1. There are 14 residues in the CDR3. Unmatched junction bases numbered 11, after V lost 8 bases and J lost 7 bases. In germline, CDR1 is DFQATT, CDR2 SNEGSKA (reference sequence). The CDR3 DNA is TGCAGTACTACGAGACAGGGGGCAGGAAATGAGCAGTTCTTC. Translating gives CSTTRQGAGNEQFF.

This clonotype was seen repeatedly, ten times or more. The chain has TRBV12-3 or TRBV12-4 and TRBJ1-2; TRBD1 aligns across 7 bases. The trim removed 3 bases at V and 8 bases at J, leaving 9 bases unmatched. The CDR3 has 14 amino acids. The CDR3: CASSLGQSLGGYTF. The CDR3 DNA reads as TGTGCCAGCAGTTTGGGACAGAGTTTAGGAGGCTACACCTTC.

This clonotype showed up just a few times. V gene TRBV20-1 combines with J gene TRBJ1-5; D is perhaps TRBD1 (5 bases). CDR1 is DFQATT and CDR2 is SNEGSKA in the germline V gene (reference sequence). This CDR3 region has 14 residues. The V gene lost 8 bases and the J gene lost 6 bases, with 20 bases spanning the gap. CDR3 nucleotides: TGCAGTACCCAGAGGAGACAGCCAAGTCAGCCCCAGCATTTT. This gives the protein CSTQRRQPSQPQHF.

Ten or more counts support this clonotype. The chain uses TRBV2 and TRBJ2-1; 9 bases are shared with TRBD2. V dropped 8 bases and J dropped 6; count of bases not matched to a gene: 8. Germline lookup yields CDR1 SNHLY and CDR2 FYNNEI. The CDR3 has 14 amino acids. CDR3 sequence reads: CASAPRGGLNEQFF. In DNA form, the CDR3 reads TGTGCCAGCGCCCCGCGGGGGGGCCTCAATGAGCAGTTCTTC.

A word on this clonotype: A much larger clone lies a single base off, so this may be a read error. The V gene is TRBV20-1, the J gene TRBJ1-5; 12 bases are a match to TRBD1. The CDR3 totals 16 residues. Germline V gene sequence: CDR1 DFQATT, CDR2 SNEGSKA (reference sequence). Here the CDR3 DNA reads TGCAGTGCCCAACCCGGGACAGGGGGCTTAGGGCAGCCCCGGCATTTT. It specifies CSAQPGTGGLGQPRHF.

The CDR3 nucleotides are TGTGCCAGCAGCTTAGGAGAGGTGGAGATGTATCCTGGCACAGATACGCAGTATTTT. Translated, it gives CASSLGEVEMYPGTDTQYF. The chain joins TRBV7-2 to TRBJ2-3, with D unclear. Germline CDR1 and CDR2: SGHTA and FQGNSA. The germline V and J ends were trimmed by 1 base and 1 base, with 21 bases remaining between them. The CDR3 totals 19 residues.